The 7 T cell receptor beta chains in this list originate from one sample, sequenced in a study of identical twins. In TCRdb, the 5' RACE reads were re-called with MiXCR into one record per CDR3 protein. The sample holds about 530,000 distinct CDR3 sequences; 13% to 15% are singletons and the top ten take 0.35% to 0.45%. The sample was also reused in another study, on yellow fever vaccine responses in identical twins.

Sequencing was performed on CD4+ T cells sorted from blood. The receptors were gathered from a woman aged 18-29 years in good health.

This clonotype was picked up a small number of times. V is TRBV12-3 or TRBV12-4 and J is TRBJ2-7; no firm D call. V lost 2 bases and J lost 6, with 17 bases in between. The length of the CDR3 is 15 residues. CDR3 bases: TGTGCCAGCAGTTTAAGTACAATCATTTCGGGCGAGCAGTACTTC. This gives the protein CASSLSTIISGEQYF.

The genes are TRBV28 and TRBJ2-3; no firm D call. The CDR3 runs to 13 residues. Germline CDR1 reads MDHEN; CDR2 reads SYDVKM. Trimming stripped 5 bases from V and 6 bases from J, with 12 bases between. Here the CDR3 DNA reads TGTGCCAGCAGTCCTTACTTGATGGATACGCAGTATTTT. Its protein is CASSPYLMDTQYF. Drawing the rest from reference TRBV28 and TRBJ2-3, the complete variable domain is DVKVTQSSRYLVKRTGEKVFLECVQDMDHENMFWYRQDPGLGLRLIYFSYDVKMKEKGDIPEGYSVSREKKERFSLILESASTNQTSMYLCASSPYLMDTQYFGPGTRLTVL.

In this sample, this clonotype turned up a few times. This sequence joins TRBV29-1 and TRBJ2-3; 10 bases fit TRBD1. Germline CDR1 SQVTM, CDR2 ANQGSEA. The CDR3 runs to 14 residues. V shed 5 bases and J 10 bases; nucleotides not matched to a gene: 12. The CDR3 bases are TGCAGCGTTCGGACAGGGGGGAGCGTAAGGGCGCAGTATTTT. This sequence encodes CSVRTGGSVRAQYF.

This chain uses TRBV21-1 with TRBJ2-7; the tabulated D call, TRBD1, remains unverified against the DNA. TRBV21-1 is a listed pseudogene. CDR3 length: 16 residues. As DNA, the CDR3 is TGTGCCAGCAGCTATCCCTGGACAGCAAAGTACTACGAGCAGTACGTC. Translation: CASSYPWTAKYYEQYV.

In this sample, this clonotype turned up a few times. The chain uses TRBV5-6 and TRBJ2-1; D remains ambiguous. CDR1 and CDR2 from the germline V gene are SGHDT and YYEEEE. The CDR3 has 16 residues. V dropped 2 bases and J dropped 7 bases, with 19 bases sitting between them. The CDR3 here is CASSFRGALVSNEQFF. The CDR3 region has the DNA TGTGCCAGCAGCTTTCGCGGCGCCTTAGTTTCGAATGAGCAGTTCTTC. The full variable domain, completed using reference TRBV5-6 and TRBJ2-1, is DAGVTQSPTHLIKTRGQQVTLRCSPKSGHDTVSWYQQALGQGPQFIFQYYEEEERQRGNFPDRFSGHQFPNYSSELNVNALLLGDSALYLCASSFRGALVSNEQFFGPGTRLTVL.

This clonotype occurred a few times. V gene TRBV7-8 combines with J gene TRBJ2-3, with TRBD2 matching over 13 bases. CDR1 is SGHVS and CDR2 is FQNEAQ in the germline V gene. The CDR3 is made up of 18 amino acids. J gave up 5 bases and V 5 bases, and 13 bases lay outside the gene matches. CDR3 amino acids: CASSLRTSGSSGVDTQYF. Here the CDR3 DNA reads TGTGCCAGCAGCCTCCGGACTAGCGGGAGTAGTGGGGTAGATACGCAGTATTTT.

This clonotype was counted a few times. This chain connects TRBV29-1 to TRBJ2-5; tentative D call: TRBD1 (6 bases). With 3 bases removed from V and 7 bases from J, the gap between germline ends came to 12 bases. The germline gives CDR1 SQVTM, CDR2 ANQGSEA. The CDR3 consists of 12 residues. Here the CDR3 DNA reads TGCAGCGTTGATTTGGACAGACGGACCCAGTACTTC. Encoded protein: CSVDLDRRTQYF. Full variable domain (missing parts from reference TRBV29-1 and TRBJ2-5): SAVISQKPSRDICQRGTSLTIQCQVDSQVTMMFWYRQQPGQSLTLIATANQGSEATYESGFVIDKFPISRPNLTFSTLTVSNMSPEDSSIYLCSVDLDRRTQYFGPGTRLLVL.